The 14 T cell receptor beta chains given below trace back to one sample, sequenced in a study of blood T cell repertoires in COVID-19. Data came from immunoSEQ multiplex PCR; TCRdb stores just in-frame clones and leaves some out. This sample has fewer than 200,000 clones, with 80% to 90% found just once. Specimen: peripheral blood. Receptors originate from a man between 18 and 29 years old who had recovered from COVID-19.

The chain employs TRBV6-2 or TRBV6-3 and TRBJ1-5; TRBD1 agrees at 12 bases. From germline, CDR1 is MNHEY and CDR2 SVGEGT. This CDR3 contains 20 residues. V was clipped by 4 bases and J by 2 bases; unmatched bases: 15. CDR3 sequence reads: CASSFLPGQGALGGNQPQHF. The CDR3, as DNA: TGTGCCAGCAGTTTTTTACCGGGACAGGGGGCTCTTGGGGGCAATCAGCCCCAGCATTTT.

The sample holds a few counts of this clone. This rearrangement joins TRBV27 to TRBJ2-7, with D unclear. CDR1 is MNHEY and CDR2 is SMNVEV in the germline V gene (reference sequence). V was trimmed by 0 bases and J by 2 bases, leaving 11 bases between them. CDR3 length: 15 residues. The DNA for the CDR3 is TGTGCCAGCAGTTTATCGGTTACAAATACCTACGAGCAGTACTTC. Translation: CASSLSVTNTYEQYF.

CDR3 in amino acids: CASSYRGMGNTEAFF. For the CDR3, the DNA is TGTGCCAGCAGTTACCGAGGGATGGGGAACACTGAAGCTTTCTTT. The chain links TRBV6-5 to TRBJ1-1; D not certain. V shed 2 bases and J shed 1 base, with 11 bases lying between them. The length of the CDR3 is 15 residues. Germline CDR1 MNHEY, CDR2 SVGAGI.

The chain employs TRBV6-2 or TRBV6-3 and TRBJ2-5; the match to TRBD1 covers 8 bases. The V segment lost 6 bases and the J segment 5 bases; nucleotides outside the gene matches: 11. The CDR3 is made up of 15 amino acids. From germline, CDR1 is MNHEY and CDR2 SVGEGT. CDR3 nucleotide sequence: TGTGCCAGCAGCAACGGACAGGGACGACGGGAGACCCAGTACTTC. Amino acid sequence: CASSNGQGRRETQYF.

The chain recombines TRBV19 with TRBJ1-5, with D unclear. Germline V gives CDR1 LNHDA, CDR2 SQIVND (reference sequence). V lost 7 bases and J lost 2, with 15 bases in between. The CDR3 is 15 amino acids. CDR3 in amino acids: CASMRATRGNQPQHF. The CDR3 nucleotides read TGTGCCAGTATGAGGGCTACTCGGGGCAATCAGCCCCAGCATTTT.

The chain recombines TRBV27 with TRBJ1-6; 10 bases are shared with TRBD1. This CDR3 contains 14 residues. The V gene's germline CDR1 is MNHEY and CDR2 SMNVEV (reference sequence). V gave up 6 bases and J gave up 9 bases; unmatched junction bases: 5. In DNA, the CDR3 is TGTGCCAGCAGCCGGACAGGGGGGATTTCACCCCTCCACTTT. This gives the protein CASSRTGGISPLHF.

This sequence joins TRBV9 and TRBJ2-2; D may be TRBD1 (6 bases). The CDR3 covers 16 residues. V shed 1 base and J shed 4 bases, with 14 bases lying between them. CDR1 is SGDLS, CDR2 YYNGEE, per germline. CDR3 protein: CASSVTQGRGTGELFF. CDR3 DNA: TGTGCCAGCAGCGTAACTCAGGGGCGCGGCACCGGGGAGCTGTTTTTT.

For this clone: Within the sample, other DNA sequences also encode this same CDR3. The chain couples TRBV5-1 to TRBJ1-1; unclear D gene. The V end was cut by 0 bases, the J end by 1 base, with 7 bases between. The length of the CDR3 is 14 residues. Germline V gives CDR1 SGHRS, CDR2 YFSETQ. CDR3 bases: TGCGCCAGCAGCTTGGGGCAGGAGAACACTGAAGCTTTCTTT. This translates into CASSLGQENTEAFF. Full variable domain (rest looked up from reference TRBV5-1 and TRBJ1-1): KAGVTQTPRYLIKTRGQQVTLSCSPISGHRSVSWYQQTPGQGLQFLFEYFSETQRNKGNFPGRFSGRQFSNSRSEMNVSTLELGDSALYLCASSLGQENTEAFFGQGTRLTVV.

For the CDR3, the DNA is TGTGCCAGCAGTTCATTCCGTCGCGGGAGCTCCTACAATGAGCAGTTCTTC. This sequence encodes CASSSFRRGSSYNEQFF. The rearrangement links TRBV27 to TRBJ2-1; TRBD2 matches at 7 bases. V trimming: 4 bases; J trimming: 0 bases; junction bases outside the gene matches: 9. CDR1 MNHEY and CDR2 SMNVEV come from the germline V gene (reference sequence). The CDR3 covers 17 residues.

The V and J genes are TRBV28 and TRBJ1-6; TRBD1 matches at 7 bases. CDR1 and CDR2 (germline): MDHEN, SYDVKM. The CDR3 sequence is 14 residues long. Unmatched junction bases numbered 11, after V lost 11 bases and J lost 7 bases. This chain's CDR3 is CAGWLNRGNSPLHF. CDR3 DNA sequence: TGTGCCGGCTGGCTGAACAGGGGAAATTCACCCCTCCACTTT. The full variable domain, in which reference TRBV28 and TRBJ1-6 provide the parts outside the CDR3, is DVKVTQSSRYLVKRTGEKVFLECVQDMDHENMFWYRQDPGLGLRLIYFSYDVKMKEKGDIPEGYSVSREKKERFSLILESASTNQTSMYLCAGWLNRGNSPLHFGNGTRLTVT.

This rearrangement joins TRBV11-1 to TRBJ2-7, with TRBD1 matching 7 bases. The CDR3 spans 14 residues. V lost 5 bases and J lost 2; bases outside the gene matches: 6. Germline CDR1 SGHAT, CDR2 FQDESV (reference sequence). The DNA for the CDR3 is TGTGCCAGCAGCCCGATGACAGGGCCCTACGAGCAGTACTTC. This sequence encodes CASSPMTGPYEQYF.

V is TRBV13 and J is TRBJ1-4; possibly TRBD1 for D (5 bases). CDR3 size: 14 residues. V was trimmed by 5 bases and J by 6 bases, leaving 13 bases between them. Germline-derived CDR1 and CDR2 are PRHDT and FYEKMQ (reference sequence). The CDR3 region is CASSPGGGDEKLFF. CDR3 DNA sequence: TGTGCCAGCAGCCCCGGGGGGGGAGATGAAAAACTGTTTTTT.

V and J are TRBV7-2 and TRBJ2-5, with D perhaps matching TRBD2 (5 bases). Germline V lookup: CDR1 SGHTA, CDR2 FQGNSA. Deletions cut 2 bases from V and 5 bases from J, with 18 bases between. This CDR3 comprises 16 residues. The DNA for the CDR3 is TGTGCCAGCAGCTTATTAGGAGGTCGGGGAATTGAGACCCAGTACTTC. Encoded protein: CASSLLGGRGIETQYF.

V usage is TRBV10-3 and J usage is TRBJ2-7, with 8 bases lining up with TRBD2. V dropped 10 bases and J dropped 2; count of bases not matched to a gene: 13. The CDR3 runs 15 residues. Germline V CDR1 and CDR2: ENHRY, SYGVKD. In DNA form, the CDR3 reads TGTGCCACCTTTGAAACTAGCGGACGTACCTACGAGCAGTACTTC. Its protein is CATFETSGRTYEQYF.